The 32 T cell receptor beta chains in this list originate from one sample, sequenced in a study of blood T cell repertoires in COVID-19. The data were produced by immunoSEQ multiplex PCR, yet TCRdb's version contains in-frame clones alone and is incomplete. Of around 170,000 clones listed, around 86% are singletons. The sequenced sample was peripheral blood. The receptors derive from a woman in her thirties or forties with acute or convalescent COVID-19.

CDR3 sequence: CASSPVGQSYQPQHF. In DNA, the CDR3 is TGTGCCAGCTCACCCGTGGGACAGTCCTATCAGCCCCAGCATTTT. The V call is TRBV18, the J call TRBJ1-5; 7 nucleotides agree with TRBD1. Trimming cost V 3 bases and J 5 bases; bases outside gene matches: 7. Germline V CDR1 and CDR2: KGHSH, LQKENI. There are 15 residues in the CDR3.

The V call is TRBV6-5, the J call TRBJ1-1, with a weak D call TRBD1 (6 bases). V lost 4 bases and J 1 base, leaving 16 bases between the germline ends. The CDR3 has 16 residues. Looked up from germline, CDR1 is MNHEY and CDR2 is SVGAGI. This CDR3 is CASSSLQGFGNTEAFF. CDR3 DNA sequence: TGTGCCAGCAGTTCGTTACAGGGCTTTGGGAACACTGAAGCTTTCTTT.

This clone has a handful of counts. The V gene is TRBV2, the J gene TRBJ1-4; possibly TRBD1 for D (5 bases). The CDR3 is 13 amino acids. The germline gives CDR1 SNHLY, CDR2 FYNNEI. Trimming took 4 bases from V and 3 from J, leaving 6 bases between them. This CDR3 reads CASSAGSNEKLFF. CDR3 nucleotides: TGTGCCAGCAGTGCAGGGTCTAATGAAAAACTGTTTTTT.

The chain combines TRBV6-5 with TRBJ2-7; TRBD2 matches at 8 bases. Losses at the gene ends were 3 bases for V and 3 bases for J; bases not matched to a gene: 4. This CDR3 region has 14 residues. Germline lookup yields CDR1 MNHEY and CDR2 SVGAGI. CDR3 in amino acids: CASSYGGRFYEQYF. The CDR3 DNA follows: TGTGCCAGCAGTTATGGCGGGAGGTTCTACGAGCAGTACTTC.

The chain links TRBV28 to TRBJ1-2; D not certain. V gave up 3 bases and J gave up 4 bases, with 12 bases separating them. This CDR3 has 14 residues. Germline V CDR1 and CDR2: MDHEN, SYDVKM. The CDR3 spells CASSFPSSSYGYTF. The CDR3 nucleotides read TGTGCCAGCAGTTTCCCGTCGTCTTCCTATGGCTACACCTTC.

V usage is TRBV6-6 and J usage is TRBJ2-7; 8 bases line up with TRBD2. Trimming cost V 7 bases and J 4 bases; bases outside gene matches: 9. The germline V gene encodes CDR1 MNHNY and CDR2 SVGAGI (reference sequence). The CDR3 sequence is 14 residues long. CDR3: CASMKLAESYEQYF. CDR3 DNA: TGTGCCAGCATGAAACTAGCGGAAAGTTACGAGCAGTACTTC.

This clone was recorded only once. The genes are TRBV19 and TRBJ1-5; maybe TRBD1 (6 bases). CDR3 length: 18 amino acids. Per the germline V gene, CDR1 is LNHDA and CDR2 is SQIVND (reference sequence). Trimming took 3 bases from V and 0 from J, leaving 18 bases between them. The DNA of the CDR3 is TGTGCCAGTAGTATCGGGGCAGGGGTGGGGTATAGCAATCAGCCCCAGCATTTT. Translation gives CASSIGAGVGYSNQPQHF.

The table lists this clone with many counts. This rearrangement joins TRBV13 to TRBJ1-4; TRBD1 matches 8 bases. Germline V gene data show CDR1 as PRHDT and CDR2 as FYEKMQ (reference sequence). V gave up 3 bases and J gave up 6 bases; unmatched junction bases: 6. There are 15 residues in the CDR3. CDR3 nucleotide sequence: TGTGCCAGCAGCTTTTGGTCGACAGGGGATGAAAAACTGTTTTTT. Translated, it gives CASSFWSTGDEKLFF.

This chain uses TRBV11-2 with TRBJ2-2, with 7 bases identical to TRBD2. Germline loops: CDR1 SGHAT, CDR2 FQNNGV. Trimming removed 6 bases from V and 1 base from J; junction bases left unmatched: 8. CDR3 size: 16 residues. The CDR3 loop is CASRRLRGGNTGELFF. The CDR3 DNA follows: TGTGCCAGCAGAAGGCTTCGCGGGGGGAACACCGGGGAGCTGTTTTTT.

The CDR3: CASSWGNPSGQGFFGGYTF. The CDR3 coding sequence is TGTGCCAGCAGCTGGGGCAACCCGTCCGGGCAGGGTTTTTTTGGGGGCTACACCTTC. V gene TRBV7-8 combines with J gene TRBJ1-2; D perhaps matches TRBD1 (5 bases). CDR1 and CDR2 (germline): SGHVS, FQNEAQ. Trimming stripped 4 bases from V and 8 bases from J, with 32 bases between. The CDR3 is 19 residues long.

This sequence joins TRBV30 and TRBJ1-5; possibly TRBD1 for D (5 bases). Germline CDR1 and CDR2: GTSNPN and SVGIG (reference sequence). Trimming left V 3 bases short and J 9 bases short, with 12 bases between. There are 12 residues in the CDR3. CDR3 protein: CAWRQGAGPQHF. The CDR3 DNA is TGTGCCTGGAGGCAGGGCGCAGGGCCCCAGCATTTT.

This rearrangement joins TRBV9 to TRBJ2-6; no clear D gene. CDR3 length: 14 residues. The ends were cut back, 3 bases at V and 4 bases at J, with 8 bases in the middle. CDR1 is SGDLS, CDR2 YYNGEE, per germline. The CDR3 spells CASSGHPGANVLTF. The CDR3, as DNA: TGTGCCAGCAGCGGACACCCCGGGGCCAACGTCCTGACTTTC.

V is TRBV3-1 (or the pseudogene TRBV3-2) and J is TRBJ2-7; a possible D gene is TRBD1 (5 bases). The germline CDR1 and CDR2 sequences are LGHDT and YNNKEL (reference sequence). The CDR3 length is 14 residues. Trimming stripped 4 bases from V and 4 bases from J, with 14 bases between. DNA for the CDR3: TGTGCCAGCAGCCCAACCGACAGACCATACGAGCAGTACTTC. It encodes CASSPTDRPYEQYF.

The rearrangement joins TRBV6-5 to TRBJ1-2, with D possibly being TRBD1 (6 bases). The CDR3 is 12 residues long. Germline loops: CDR1 MNHEY, CDR2 SVGAGI. V was trimmed by 4 bases and J by 6 bases, leaving 9 bases between them. The CDR3 is CASSSTGNGYTF. The CDR3 DNA reads as TGTGCCAGCAGTTCCACAGGGAATGGCTACACCTTC.

The chain uses TRBV3-1 (or the pseudogene TRBV3-2) and TRBJ1-4; D is possibly TRBD1 (6 bases). The CDR3 extends over 14 amino acids. V was shortened by 5 bases and J by 8 bases, with 15 bases between the two germline ends. Germline V CDR1 and CDR2: LGHDT, YNNKEL (reference sequence). The CDR3 region has the DNA TGTGCCAGCAGCACAACAGGGCTAGGGGAAAAACTGTTTTTT. Translated, it gives CASSTTGLGEKLFF.

The rearrangement uses TRBV20-1 and TRBJ2-5; 7 nucleotides line up with TRBD2. This CDR3 spans 11 amino acids. CDR1 is DFQATT and CDR2 is SNEGSKA in the germline V gene (reference sequence). Trimming removed 3 bases from V and 7 bases from J; junction bases left unmatched: 2. The DNA for the CDR3 is TGCAGTGCTAGCGGGGGGAGGACCCAGTACTTC. It yields the protein CSASGGRTQYF.

This clone was detected only a few times. The chain carries TRBV15 and TRBJ2-6, with unresolved D. The CDR3 totals 15 residues. The V end was cut by 0 bases, the J end by 1 base, with 4 bases between. Germline CDR1 reads LNHNV; CDR2 reads YYDKDF (reference sequence). The CDR3 sequence is CATSRDRSGANVLTF. The CDR3 bases are TGTGCCACCAGCAGAGATAGATCTGGGGCCAACGTCCTGACTTTC.

The rearrangement joins TRBV5-6 to TRBJ2-3; no firm D call. Trimming took 2 bases from V and 3 from J, leaving 13 bases between them. Germline V gives CDR1 SGHDT, CDR2 YYEEEE. This CDR3 spans 15 amino acids. The CDR3 DNA is TGTGCCAGCAGCTTCGGCATAGCAATAACAGATACGCAGTATTTT. Translated: CASSFGIAITDTQYF. Full variable domain (rest looked up from reference TRBV5-6 and TRBJ2-3): DAGVTQSPTHLIKTRGQQVTLRCSPKSGHDTVSWYQQALGQGPQFIFQYYEEEERQRGNFPDRFSGHQFPNYSSELNVNALLLGDSALYLCASSFGIAITDTQYFGPGTRLTVL.

This chain uses TRBV7-2 with TRBJ1-1; TRBD1 aligns across 8 bases. Germline CDR1 and CDR2: SGHTA and FQGNSA. After removal of 3 bases from V and 7 bases from J, the junction contained 13 bases not matched to a gene. CDR3 size: 16 residues. As DNA, the CDR3 is TGTGCCAGCAGCTTTTGGCAGGGGGCCATCATGGGTGAAGCTTTCTTT. The encoded protein is CASSFWQGAIMGEAFF.

The chain uses TRBV6-1 and TRBJ1-2, with D possibly TRBD1 on 5 matching bases. Deletions cut 1 base from V and 4 bases from J, with 13 bases between. The CDR3 is 15 amino acids. Germline loops: CDR1 MNHNS, CDR2 SASEGT. CDR3 bases: TGTGCCAGCAGTGAAGACGGGGGTAGGACCTATGGCTACACCTTC. Translated, it gives CASSEDGGRTYGYTF.

The rearrangement uses TRBV10-1 and TRBJ1-1; the D gene is possibly TRBD1 (6 bases). The V gene's germline CDR1 is WNHNN and CDR2 SYGVQD (reference sequence). Trimming pared 5 bases from V and 4 bases from J, leaving 14 bases between. This CDR3 contains 14 residues. The CDR3: CASSLGDRLTEAFF. The CDR3 nucleotides read TGCGCCAGCAGTCTCGGCGACAGGCTCACTGAAGCTTTCTTT.

The genes are TRBV7-8 and TRBJ2-1, with 11 positions matching TRBD2. The CDR3 sequence is 14 residues long. The germline V gene has CDR1 SGHVS and CDR2 FQNEAQ. CDR3 region: CAIAGGREYNEQFF. CDR3 nucleotides: TGTGCGATAGCGGGAGGGCGGGAATACAATGAGCAGTTCTTC.

This chain uses TRBV6-5 with TRBJ1-1, with D perhaps matching TRBD1 (5 bases). V shed 4 bases and J shed 4 bases, with 10 bases lying between them. Germline V gene data show CDR1 as MNHEY and CDR2 as SVGAGI. CDR3 length equals 13 residues. In nucleotides, the CDR3 is TGTGCCAGCAGTTTAGGGGTTAGCACTGAAGCTTTCTTT. As protein: CASSLGVSTEAFF.

The V gene is TRBV24-1, the J gene TRBJ2-1; 7 positions match TRBD1. Germline assignment: CDR1 KGHDR and CDR2 SFDVKD. This CDR3 has 15 amino acids. J was trimmed by 5 bases and V by 4 bases; bases with no gene match: 7. Here the CDR3 reads CATSEGQKTNNEQFF. The CDR3 DNA reads TGTGCCACCAGTGAGGGACAGAAAACTAACAATGAGCAGTTCTTC.

This clone is a singleton in its sample. The chain is built from TRBV19 and TRBJ2-1, with 9 bases fitting TRBD1. J was trimmed by 6 bases and V by 5 bases; bases with no gene match: 8. Germline CDR1 is LNHDA and CDR2 is SQIVND (reference sequence). CDR3 length: 15 residues. CDR3 region: CASSADRGFLNEQFF. The DNA of the CDR3 is TGTGCCAGTAGTGCGGACAGGGGTTTTCTCAATGAGCAGTTCTTC. Filled out from reference TRBV19 and TRBJ2-1, the complete variable domain reads DGGITQSPKYLFRKEGQNVTLSCEQNLNHDAMYWYRQDPGQGLRLIYYSQIVNDFQKGDIAEGYSVSREKKESFPLTVTSAQKNPTAFYLCASSADRGFLNEQFFGPGTRLTVL.

The CDR3, as DNA: TGTGCCAGCAGCCTGACTAGCGGGGTCTCCTACGAGCAGTACTTC. This encodes CASSLTSGVSYEQYF. The chain is built from TRBV11-1 and TRBJ2-7, with 11 bases that match TRBD2. Per germline, CDR1 SGHAT and CDR2 FQDESV (reference sequence). This CDR3 region has 15 residues. The J segment lost 0 bases and the V segment lost 5 bases, leaving 3 bases of the junction unmatched.

The chain couples TRBV7-6 to TRBJ2-1; TRBD1 might be the D (5 bases). The CDR3 runs to 18 residues. The ends were cut back, 5 bases at V and 0 bases at J, with 20 bases in the middle. CDR1 is SGHVS and CDR2 is FNYEAQ in the germline V gene. CDR3 protein: CASSLLTKDSISYNEQFF. CDR3 nucleotides: TGTGCCAGCAGCCTCCTTACCAAAGACAGCATCTCCTACAATGAGCAGTTCTTC. The variable domain in full, completed from reference TRBV7-6 and TRBJ2-1, reads GAGVSQSPRYKVTKRGQDVALRCDPISGHVSLYWYRQALGQGPEFLTYFNYEAQQDKSGLPNDRFSAERPEGSISTLTIQRTEQRDSAMYRCASSLLTKDSISYNEQFFGPGTRLTVL.

J is TRBJ2-1 and V is TRBV7-8, with 12 bases lining up with TRBD2. Germline trimming cut 1 base from V and 7 bases from J; bases unmatched to any gene: 8. CDR1 is SGHVS, CDR2 FQNEAQ, per germline. The CDR3 is 17 residues long. CDR3 coding DNA: TGTGCCAGCAGCTTAGGGCTAGCGGGAGGGTTGTGGAATGAGCAGTTCTTC. Its protein is CASSLGLAGGLWNEQFF. The entire variable domain, with the rest obtained from reference TRBV7-8 and TRBJ2-1, is as follows: GAGVSQSPRYKVAKRGQDVALRCDPISGHVSLFWYQQALGQGPEFLTYFQNEAQLDKSGLPSDRFFAERPEGSVSTLKIQRTQQEDSAVYLCASSLGLAGGLWNEQFFGPGTRLTVL.

The CDR3 region has the DNA TGTGCCAGCAGCACAAGGGGGTGGGAGCAGTACTTC. Translated, it gives CASSTRGWEQYF. This chain links TRBV11-2 with TRBJ2-7; D possibly corresponds to TRBD1 (6 bases). Trimming removed 5 bases from V and 7 bases from J, with 12 bases in between. The CDR3 has 12 amino acids. Germline V lookup: CDR1 SGHAT, CDR2 FQNNGV.

The V and J genes are TRBV7-2 and TRBJ1-4, with 9 bases identical to TRBD1. The CDR3 loop spans 16 amino acids. V lost 2 bases, J lost 8 bases, and 9 bases stayed unmatched. Germline V gives CDR1 SGHTA, CDR2 FQGNSA. The CDR3 DNA follows: TGTGCCAGCAGCTTAATGGGACAGGGTTTAGGAGAAAAACTGTTTTTT. As protein: CASSLMGQGLGEKLFF.

V is TRBV5-1 and J is TRBJ1-1, with a tentative D call TRBD1 (5 bases). This CDR3 contains 12 residues. The germline V gene has CDR1 SGHRS and CDR2 YFSETQ. V shed 3 bases and J shed 6 bases, with 9 bases lying between them. Here the CDR3 DNA reads TGCGCCAGCAGCTCAGGAGGGGCTGAAGCTTTCTTT. This translates into CASSSGGAEAFF.

The V call is TRBV11-2, the J call TRBJ2-5, with 9 bases identical to TRBD2. This CDR3 spans 19 amino acids. Germline V gene lookup returns CDR1 SGHAT and CDR2 FQNNGV. Trimming took 4 bases from V and 1 from J; bases not matched to a gene: 16. This CDR3 reads CASSSCRHVTSGGQETQYF. CDR3 nucleotides: TGTGCCAGCAGCTCTTGCAGACATGTGACTAGCGGTGGCCAAGAGACCCAGTACTTC.